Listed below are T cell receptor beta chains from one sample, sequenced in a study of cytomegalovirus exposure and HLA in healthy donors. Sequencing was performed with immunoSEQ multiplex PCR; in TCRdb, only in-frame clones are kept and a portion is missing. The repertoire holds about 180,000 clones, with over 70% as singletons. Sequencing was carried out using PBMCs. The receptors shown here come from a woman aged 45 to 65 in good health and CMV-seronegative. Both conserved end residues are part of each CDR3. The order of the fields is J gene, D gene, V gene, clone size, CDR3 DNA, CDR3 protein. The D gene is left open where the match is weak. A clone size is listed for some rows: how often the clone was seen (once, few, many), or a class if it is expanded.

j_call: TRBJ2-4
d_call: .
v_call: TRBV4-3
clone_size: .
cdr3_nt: TGCGCCAGCAGCCAAGAGGGGGCCGGGCTAGCCAAAAACATTCAGTACTTC
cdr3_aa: CASSQEGAGLAKNIQYF

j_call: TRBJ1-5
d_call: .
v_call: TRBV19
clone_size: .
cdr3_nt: TGTGCCAGTGGCTCCGGGGGTTTGAGCAATCAGCCCCAGCATTTT
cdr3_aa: CASGSGGLSNQPQHF

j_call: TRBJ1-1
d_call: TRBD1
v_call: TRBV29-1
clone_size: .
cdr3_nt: TGCAGCGGTGGACAGGGGCTGAACACTGAAGCTTTCTTT
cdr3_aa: CSGGQGLNTEAFF

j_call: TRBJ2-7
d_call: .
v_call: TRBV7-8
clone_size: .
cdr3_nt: TGTGCCAGCAGCTCAACCGGGTTCTCCTACGAGCAGTACTTC
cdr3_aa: CASSSTGFSYEQYF

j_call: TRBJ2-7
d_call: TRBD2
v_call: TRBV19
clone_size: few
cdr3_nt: TGTGCCAGTAGTATAGGCCTACTAGCGGGACTCACACGGGGGCTCTACGAGCAGTACTTC
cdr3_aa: CASSIGLLAGLTRGLYEQYF

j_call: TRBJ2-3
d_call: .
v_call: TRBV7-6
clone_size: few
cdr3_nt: TGTGCCAGCAGCCCCTACGGGGTGGCAGATACGCAGTATTTT
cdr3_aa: CASSPYGVADTQYF

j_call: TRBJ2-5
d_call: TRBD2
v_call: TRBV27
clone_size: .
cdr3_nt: TGTGCCAGCAGGGGGGGGGACCAAGAGACCCAGTACTTC
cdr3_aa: CASRGGDQETQYF

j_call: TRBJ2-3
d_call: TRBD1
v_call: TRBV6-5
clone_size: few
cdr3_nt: TGTGCCAGCGGGATGACAGGGGAAAGCACAAATACGCAGTATTTT
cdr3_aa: CASGMTGESTNTQYF

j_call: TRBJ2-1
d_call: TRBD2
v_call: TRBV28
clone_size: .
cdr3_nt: TGTGCCAGCAGTCCCCTTAGCGGGTACTCCTACAATGAGCAGTTCTTC
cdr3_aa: CASSPLSGYSYNEQFF

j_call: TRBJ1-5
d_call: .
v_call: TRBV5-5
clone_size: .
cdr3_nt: TGTGCCAGCAGCTTGGCGGTACGTAATCAGCCCCAGCATTTT
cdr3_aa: CASSLAVRNQPQHF

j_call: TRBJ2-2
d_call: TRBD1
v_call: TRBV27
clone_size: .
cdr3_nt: TGTGCCAGCAGTTACGCCGGGACAGCCCGGTACACCGGGGAGCTGTTTTTT
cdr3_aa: CASSYAGTARYTGELFF

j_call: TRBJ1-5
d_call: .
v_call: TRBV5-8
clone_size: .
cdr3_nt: TGTGCCAGCAGCTTGGGACACAATCAGCCCCAGCATTTT
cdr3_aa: CASSLGHNQPQHF

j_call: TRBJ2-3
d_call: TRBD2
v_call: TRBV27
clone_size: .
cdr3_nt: TGTGCCAGCAGTCTGTTTGCGGGAGGGGTCACAGATACGCAGTATTTT
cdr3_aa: CASSLFAGGVTDTQYF

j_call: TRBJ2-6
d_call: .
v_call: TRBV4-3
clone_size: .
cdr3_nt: TGCGCCAGCAGCCATACAAGTTCTGGGGCCAACGTCCTGACTTTC
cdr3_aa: CASSHTSSGANVLTF

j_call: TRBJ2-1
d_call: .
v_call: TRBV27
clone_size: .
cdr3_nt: TGTGCCAGCAGTTTGGAGGGGAGGTATGAGCAGTTCTTC
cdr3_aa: CASSLEGRYEQFF

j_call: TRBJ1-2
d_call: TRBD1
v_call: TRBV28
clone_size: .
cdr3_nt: TGTGCCAGCAGCCCCAGGACAGGGAGAGGCTACACCTTC
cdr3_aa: CASSPRTGRGYTF

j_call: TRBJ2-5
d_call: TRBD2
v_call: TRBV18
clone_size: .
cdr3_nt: TGTGCCAGCTCACCAGGACTAGCGGGGATTCAAGAGACCCAGTACTTC
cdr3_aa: CASSPGLAGIQETQYF

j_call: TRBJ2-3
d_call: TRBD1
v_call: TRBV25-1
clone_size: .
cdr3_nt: TGTGCCAGCAGTGAATTCAGGGGGCGGTCCACAGATACGCAGTATTTT
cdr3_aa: CASSEFRGRSTDTQYF

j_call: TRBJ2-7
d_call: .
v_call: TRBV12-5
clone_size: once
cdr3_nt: TGTGCTAGTTTAACAGGGCCGTCCTACGAGCAGTACTTC
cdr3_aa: CASLTGPSYEQYF

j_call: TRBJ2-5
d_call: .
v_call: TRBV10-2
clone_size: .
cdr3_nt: TGCGCCAGCAGTGAGTCGTCAGTTGGTGAGACCCAGTACTTC
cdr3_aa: CASSESSVGETQYF

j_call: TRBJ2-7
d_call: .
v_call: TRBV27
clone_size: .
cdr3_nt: TGTGCCAGCAGAGGAGTGGCAGCCTCATACGAGCAGTACTTC
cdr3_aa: CASRGVAASYEQYF

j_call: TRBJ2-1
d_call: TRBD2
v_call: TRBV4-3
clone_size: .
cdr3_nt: TGCGCCAGCAGCCAGTATCCGGCTAGCGGGGGGGCCTTCAATGAGCAGTTCTTC
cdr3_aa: CASSQYPASGGAFNEQFF

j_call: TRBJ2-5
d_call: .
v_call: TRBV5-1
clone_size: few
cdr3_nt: TGCGCCAGCAGCCCTACGCAAGAGACCCAGTACTTC
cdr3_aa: CASSPTQETQYF

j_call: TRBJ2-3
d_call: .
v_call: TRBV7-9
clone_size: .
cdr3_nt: TGTGCCAGCAGCAACGAGCGGCAGTCCTCAGATACGCAGTATTTT
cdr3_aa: CASSNERQSSDTQYF

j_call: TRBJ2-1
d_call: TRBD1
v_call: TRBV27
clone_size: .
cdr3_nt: TGTGCCAGCAGCTTACACAGGGGAAAGGATGAGCAGTTCTTC
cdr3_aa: CASSLHRGKDEQFF

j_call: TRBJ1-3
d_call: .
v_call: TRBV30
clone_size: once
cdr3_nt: TGTGCCTGGAGCCGGACAACTGGAAACACCATATATTTT
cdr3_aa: CAWSRTTGNTIYF

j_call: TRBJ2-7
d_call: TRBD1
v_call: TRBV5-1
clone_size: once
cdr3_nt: TGCGCCAGCAGCCAACTCCCGGGACAGGGTTCCTACGAGCAGTACTTC
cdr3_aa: CASSQLPGQGSYEQYF

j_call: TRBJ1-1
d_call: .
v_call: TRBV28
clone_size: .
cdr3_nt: TGTGCCAGCAGTCCTTGGTCGTTTGAGGGATCGGGCACTGAAGCTTTCTTT
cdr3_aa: CASSPWSFEGSGTEAFF

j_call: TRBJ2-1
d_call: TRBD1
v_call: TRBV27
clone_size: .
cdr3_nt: TGTGCCAGCAGTCCCGGGACAGGGGGCTATGAGCAGTTCTTC
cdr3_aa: CASSPGTGGYEQFF

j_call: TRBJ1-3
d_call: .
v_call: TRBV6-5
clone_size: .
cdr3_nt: TGTGCCAGCAGTTACTCTTCGGGGAGAGGAAACACCATATATTTT
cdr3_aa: CASSYSSGRGNTIYF

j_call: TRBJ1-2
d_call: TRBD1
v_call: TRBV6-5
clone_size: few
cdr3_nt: TGTGCCAGCAAAATGGGACAGACTTTCTATGGCTACACCTTC
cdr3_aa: CASKMGQTFYGYTF

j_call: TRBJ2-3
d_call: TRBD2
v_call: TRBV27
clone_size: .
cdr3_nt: TGTGCCAGCAGTTTGGAGCGGGAGCGAGCCACAGATACGCAGTATTTT
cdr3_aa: CASSLERERATDTQYF

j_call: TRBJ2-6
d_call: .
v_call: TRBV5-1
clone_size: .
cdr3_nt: TGCGCCAGCAGCTTGGGGGCAGGGGCTGGGGCCAACGTCCTGACTTTC
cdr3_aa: CASSLGAGAGANVLTF

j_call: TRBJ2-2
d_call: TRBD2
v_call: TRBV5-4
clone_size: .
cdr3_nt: TGTGCCAGCAGCTTGAGGGCTAGCGGGACGAACACCGGGGAGCTGTTTTTT
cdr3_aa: CASSLRASGTNTGELFF

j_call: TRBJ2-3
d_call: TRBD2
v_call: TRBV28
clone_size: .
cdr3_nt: TGTGCCAGCAGTCCCGGGACTAGTGAATCAGATACGCAGTATTTT
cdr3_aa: CASSPGTSESDTQYF

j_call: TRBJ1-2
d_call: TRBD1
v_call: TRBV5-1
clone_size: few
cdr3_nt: TGCGCCAGCAGCTGGGACAGGGGAGGGCGAGGCTACACCTTC
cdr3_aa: CASSWDRGGRGYTF

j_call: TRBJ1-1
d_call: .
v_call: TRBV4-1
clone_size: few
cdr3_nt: TGCGCCAGCAGCCCCCTCCTCTTGAACACTGAAGCTTTCTTT
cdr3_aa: CASSPLLLNTEAFF

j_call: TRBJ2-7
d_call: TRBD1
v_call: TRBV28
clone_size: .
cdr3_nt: TGTGCCAGCAGTTTATCCTCGACAGGGGGCGCGCGGGGTGTCCCCTACGAGCAGTACTTC
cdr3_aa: CASSLSSTGGARGVPYEQYF

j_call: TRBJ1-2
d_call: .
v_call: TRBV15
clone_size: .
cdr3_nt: TGTGCCACCAGCAGAGATCTCCGAGGAGCCTATGGCTACACCTTC
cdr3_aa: CATSRDLRGAYGYTF

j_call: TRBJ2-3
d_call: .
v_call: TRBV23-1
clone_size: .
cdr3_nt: TGCGCCACTCTTCCAGATACGCAGTATTTT
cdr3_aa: CATLPDTQYF

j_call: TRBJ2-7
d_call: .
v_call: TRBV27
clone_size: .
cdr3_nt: TGTGCCACCCAGACGGCACAGAGCTCCTACGAGCAGTACTTC
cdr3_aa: CATQTAQSSYEQYF

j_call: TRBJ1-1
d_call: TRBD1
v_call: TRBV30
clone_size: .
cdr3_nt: TGTGCCTGGAGTACCCGTGACAGGGACTTTGCTGAAGCTTTCTTT
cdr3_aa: CAWSTRDRDFAEAFF

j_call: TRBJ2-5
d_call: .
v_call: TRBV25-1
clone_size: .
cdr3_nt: TGTGCCAGCAGTGAATTTGAGGGTGTAGAGACCCAGTACTTC
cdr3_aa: CASSEFEGVETQYF

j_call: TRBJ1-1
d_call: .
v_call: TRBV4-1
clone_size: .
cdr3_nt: TGCGCCAGCAGCCAAGTTCAACTCATTGAAGCTTTCTTT
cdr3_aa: CASSQVQLIEAFF

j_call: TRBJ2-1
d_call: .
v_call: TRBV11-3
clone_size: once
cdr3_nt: TGTGCCAGCAGCTTAGTCAGGGTATCCTACAATGAGCAGTTCTTC
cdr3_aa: CASSLVRVSYNEQFF

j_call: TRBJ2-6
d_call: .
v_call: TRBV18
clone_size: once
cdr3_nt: TGTGCCAGCTCACCATATATCAGCTCTGGGGCCAACGTCCTGACTTTC
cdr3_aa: CASSPYISSGANVLTF

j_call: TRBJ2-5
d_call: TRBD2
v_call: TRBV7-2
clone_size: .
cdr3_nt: TGTGCCAGCAGCTACCAGCGGGGGCGGGGAGAGACCCAGTACTTC
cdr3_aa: CASSYQRGRGETQYF

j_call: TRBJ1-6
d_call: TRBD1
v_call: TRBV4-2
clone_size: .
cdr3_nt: TGTGCCAGCAGCCAATTTGACAGGGTAGAATCACCCCTCCACTTT
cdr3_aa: CASSQFDRVESPLHF

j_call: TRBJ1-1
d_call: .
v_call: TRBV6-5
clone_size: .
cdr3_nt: TGTGCCAGCAGTAGGGGTTCGGACACTGAAGCTTTCTTT
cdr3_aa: CASSRGSDTEAFF

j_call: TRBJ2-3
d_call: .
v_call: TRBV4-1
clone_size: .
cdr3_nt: TGCGCCAGCAGCTCCGCGCGAGGATCTACGCAGTATTTT
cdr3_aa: CASSSARGSTQYF

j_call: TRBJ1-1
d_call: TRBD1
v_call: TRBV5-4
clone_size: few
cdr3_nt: TGTGCCAGCAGCTCCATCAGACAGGGGGGCACTGAAGCTTTCTTT
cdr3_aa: CASSSIRQGGTEAFF

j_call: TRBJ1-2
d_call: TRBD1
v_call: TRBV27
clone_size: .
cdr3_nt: TGTGCCAGCAGCAGGGACAGGCGGTATGGCTACACCTTC
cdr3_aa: CASSRDRRYGYTF

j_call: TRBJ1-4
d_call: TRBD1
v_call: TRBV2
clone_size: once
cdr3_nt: TGTGCCAGCAGTGCCGACAGGGGTAGTAGACTGGTTTTT
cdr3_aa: CASSADRGSRLVF

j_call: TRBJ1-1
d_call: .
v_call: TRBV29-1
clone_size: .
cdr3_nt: TGCAGCGTTAAACCTCGTGGGCCGAACACTGAAGCTTTCTTT
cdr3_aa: CSVKPRGPNTEAFF

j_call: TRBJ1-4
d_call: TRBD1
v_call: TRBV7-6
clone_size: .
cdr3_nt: TGTGCCAGCAGCTCAGAGGGGGCTTTGATCGGTGAAAAACTGTTTTTT
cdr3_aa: CASSSEGALIGEKLFF

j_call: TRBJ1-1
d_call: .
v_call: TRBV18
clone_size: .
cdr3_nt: TGTGCCAGCTCACCAGCCCATGCAGGGGACACTGAAGCTTTCTTT
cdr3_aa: CASSPAHAGDTEAFF

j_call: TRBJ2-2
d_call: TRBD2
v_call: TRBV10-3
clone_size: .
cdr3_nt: TGTGCCACCTTAAAAGCGGGAGTCGACACCGGGGAGCTGTTTTTT
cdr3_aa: CATLKAGVDTGELFF

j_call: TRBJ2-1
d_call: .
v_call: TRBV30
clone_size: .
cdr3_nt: TGTGCCTGGAGTGTCAACTACAATGAGCAGTTCTTC
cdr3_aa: CAWSVNYNEQFF

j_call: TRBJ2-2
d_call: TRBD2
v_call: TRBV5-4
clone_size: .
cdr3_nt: TGTGCCAGCAGCCCTCCGAAAAATAGCGGGAGACCCGGGGAGCTGTTTTTT
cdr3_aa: CASSPPKNSGRPGELFF

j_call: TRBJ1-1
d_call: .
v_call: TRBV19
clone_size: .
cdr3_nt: TGTGCCAGTAGTTCGAATCGGGGAACTGAAGCTTTCTTT
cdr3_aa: CASSSNRGTEAFF